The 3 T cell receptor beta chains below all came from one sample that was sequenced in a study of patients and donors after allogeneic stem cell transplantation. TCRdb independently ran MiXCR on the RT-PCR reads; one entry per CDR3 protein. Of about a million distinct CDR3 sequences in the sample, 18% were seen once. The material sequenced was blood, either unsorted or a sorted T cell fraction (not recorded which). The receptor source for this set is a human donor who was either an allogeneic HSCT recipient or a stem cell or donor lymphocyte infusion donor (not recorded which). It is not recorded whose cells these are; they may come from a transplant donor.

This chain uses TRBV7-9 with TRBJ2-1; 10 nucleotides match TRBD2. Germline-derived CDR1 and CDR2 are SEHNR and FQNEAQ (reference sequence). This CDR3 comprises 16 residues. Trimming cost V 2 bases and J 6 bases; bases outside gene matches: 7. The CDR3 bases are TGTGCCAGCAGCTTATTTGAGGTAGCGGGGGGCAATGAGCAGTTCTTC. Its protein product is CASSLFEVAGGNEQFF.

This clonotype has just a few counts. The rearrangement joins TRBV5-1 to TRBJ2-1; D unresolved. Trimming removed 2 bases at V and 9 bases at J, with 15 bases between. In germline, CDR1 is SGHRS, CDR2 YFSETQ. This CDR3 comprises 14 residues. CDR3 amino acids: CASSLSPKRSEQFF. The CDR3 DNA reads TGCGCCAGCAGCTTATCGCCCAAGCGAAGTGAGCAGTTCTTC.

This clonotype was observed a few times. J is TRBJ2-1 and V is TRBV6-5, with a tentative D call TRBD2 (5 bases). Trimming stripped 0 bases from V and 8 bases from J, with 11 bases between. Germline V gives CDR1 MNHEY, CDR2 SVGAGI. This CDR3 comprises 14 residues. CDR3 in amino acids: CASSYSSAVYEQFF. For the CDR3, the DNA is TGTGCCAGCAGTTACTCCTCAGCGGTTTATGAGCAGTTCTTC.